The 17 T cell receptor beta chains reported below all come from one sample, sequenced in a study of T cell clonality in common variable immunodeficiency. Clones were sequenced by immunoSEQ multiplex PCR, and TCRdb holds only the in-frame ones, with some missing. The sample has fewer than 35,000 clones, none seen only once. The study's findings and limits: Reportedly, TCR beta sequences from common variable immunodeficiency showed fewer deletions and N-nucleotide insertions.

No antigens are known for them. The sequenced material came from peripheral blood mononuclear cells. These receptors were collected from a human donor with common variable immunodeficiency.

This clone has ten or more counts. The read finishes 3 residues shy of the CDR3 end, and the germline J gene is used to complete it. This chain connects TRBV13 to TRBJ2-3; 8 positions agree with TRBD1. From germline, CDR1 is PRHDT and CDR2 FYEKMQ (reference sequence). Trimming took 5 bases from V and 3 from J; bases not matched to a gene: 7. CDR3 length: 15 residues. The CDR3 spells CASSHGQGPTDTQYF. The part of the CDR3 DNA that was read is TGTGCCAGCAGCCACGGACAGGGACCGACAGATACG.

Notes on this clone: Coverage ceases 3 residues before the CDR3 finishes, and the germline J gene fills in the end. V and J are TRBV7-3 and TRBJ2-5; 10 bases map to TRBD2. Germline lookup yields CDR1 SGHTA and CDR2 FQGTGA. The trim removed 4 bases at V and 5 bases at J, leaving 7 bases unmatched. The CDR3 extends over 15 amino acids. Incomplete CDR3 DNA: TGTGCCAGCAGCTGGAGCGGGGGGGCCGGGGAGACC. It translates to CASSWSGGAGET. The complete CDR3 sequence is CASSWSGGAGETQYF.

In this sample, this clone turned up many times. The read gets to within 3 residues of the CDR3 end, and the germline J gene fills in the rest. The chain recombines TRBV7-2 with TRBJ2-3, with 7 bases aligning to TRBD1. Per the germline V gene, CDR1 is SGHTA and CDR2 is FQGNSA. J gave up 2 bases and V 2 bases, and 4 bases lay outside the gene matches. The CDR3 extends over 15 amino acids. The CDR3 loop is CASSLMGTATDTQYF. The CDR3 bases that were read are TGTGCCAGCAGCTTAATGGGGACAGCCACAGATACG. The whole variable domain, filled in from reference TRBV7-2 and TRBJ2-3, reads GAGVSQSPSNKVTEKGKDVELRCDPISGHTALYWYRQSLGQGLEFLIYFQGNSAPDKSGLPSDRFSAERTGGSVSTLTIQRTQQEDSAVYLCASSLMGTATDTQYFGPGTRLTVL.

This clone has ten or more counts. The part of the CDR3 DNA that was read is TGTGCCAGCAGCACCGGACTGAACACAGATACG. Translated: CASSTGLNTDT. From start to end, the CDR3 is CASSTGLNTDTQYF. The chain combines TRBV7-3 with TRBJ2-3; D possibly corresponds to TRBD2 (5 bases). The read is 3 residues too short to cover the CDR3 end, so that end is filled in from the germline J gene. Per germline, CDR1 SGHTA and CDR2 FQGTGA. Trimming stripped 5 bases from V and 2 bases from J, with 11 bases between. The CDR3 spans 14 residues.

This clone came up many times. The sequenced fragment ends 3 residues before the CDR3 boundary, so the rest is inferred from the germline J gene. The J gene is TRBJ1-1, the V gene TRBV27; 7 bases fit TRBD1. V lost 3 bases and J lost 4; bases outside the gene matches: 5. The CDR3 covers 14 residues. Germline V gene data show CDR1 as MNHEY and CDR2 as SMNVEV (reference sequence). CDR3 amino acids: CASSLGRGTTEAFF. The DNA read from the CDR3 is TGTGCCAGCAGTTTGGGCAGGGGGACCACTGAA.

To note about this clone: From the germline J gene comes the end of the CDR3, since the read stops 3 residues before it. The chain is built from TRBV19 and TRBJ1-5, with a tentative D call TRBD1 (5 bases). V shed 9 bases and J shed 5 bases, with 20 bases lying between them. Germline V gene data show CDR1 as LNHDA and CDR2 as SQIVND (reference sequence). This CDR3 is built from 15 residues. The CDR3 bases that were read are TGTGCCAGCTCTCATCAGGGAGGAGGGCATCAGCCC. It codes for CASSHQGGGHQP. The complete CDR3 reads CASSHQGGGHQPQHF.

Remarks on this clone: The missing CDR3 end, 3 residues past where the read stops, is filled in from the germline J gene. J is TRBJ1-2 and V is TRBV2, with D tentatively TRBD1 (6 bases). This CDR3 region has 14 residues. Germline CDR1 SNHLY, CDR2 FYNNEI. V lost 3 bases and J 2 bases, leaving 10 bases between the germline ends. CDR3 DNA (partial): TGTGCCAGCAGTGACCCAGGGGTAAACTATGGC. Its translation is CASSDPGVNYG. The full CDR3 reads CASSDPGVNYGYTF.

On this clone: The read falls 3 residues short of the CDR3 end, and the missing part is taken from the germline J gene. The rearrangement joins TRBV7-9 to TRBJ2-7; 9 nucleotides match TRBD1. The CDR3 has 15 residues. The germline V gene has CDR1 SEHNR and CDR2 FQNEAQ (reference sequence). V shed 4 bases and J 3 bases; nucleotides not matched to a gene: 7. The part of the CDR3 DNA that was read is TGTGCCAGCAGCTACTCACAGGGGGCCAGCTACGAG. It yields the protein CASSYSQGASYE. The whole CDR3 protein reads CASSYSQGASYEQYF.

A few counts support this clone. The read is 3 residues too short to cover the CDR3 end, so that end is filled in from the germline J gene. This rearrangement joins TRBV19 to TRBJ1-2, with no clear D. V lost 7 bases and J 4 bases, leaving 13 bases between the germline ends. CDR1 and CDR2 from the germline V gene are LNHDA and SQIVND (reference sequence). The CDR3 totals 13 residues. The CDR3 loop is CASTPGFGYGYTF. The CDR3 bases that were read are TGTGCCAGTACCCCAGGCTTCGGCTATGGC.

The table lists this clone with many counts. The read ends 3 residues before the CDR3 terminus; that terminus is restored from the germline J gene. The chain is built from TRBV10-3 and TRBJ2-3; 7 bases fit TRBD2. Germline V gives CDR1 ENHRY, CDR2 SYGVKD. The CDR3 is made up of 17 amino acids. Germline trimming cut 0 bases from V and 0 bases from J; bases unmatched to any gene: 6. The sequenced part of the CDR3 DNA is TGTGCCATCAGTGAGTCCCCTGGACTAGGTAGCACAGATACG. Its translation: CAISESPGLGSTDT. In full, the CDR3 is CAISESPGLGSTDTQYF.

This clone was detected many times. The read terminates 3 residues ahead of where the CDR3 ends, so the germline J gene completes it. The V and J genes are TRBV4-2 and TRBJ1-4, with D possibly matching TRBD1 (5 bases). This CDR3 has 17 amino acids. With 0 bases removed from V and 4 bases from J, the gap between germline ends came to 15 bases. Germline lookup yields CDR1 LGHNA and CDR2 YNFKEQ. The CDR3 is CASSQDGPGGDNEKLFF. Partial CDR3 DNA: TGTGCCAGCAGCCAAGACGGCCCCGGGGGTGATAATGAAAAA.

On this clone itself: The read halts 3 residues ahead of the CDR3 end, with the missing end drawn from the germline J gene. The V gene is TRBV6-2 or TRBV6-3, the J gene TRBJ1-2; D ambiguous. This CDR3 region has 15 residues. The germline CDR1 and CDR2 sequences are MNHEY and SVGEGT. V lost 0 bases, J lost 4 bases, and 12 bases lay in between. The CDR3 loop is CASSYSKVQPYGYTF. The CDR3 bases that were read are TGTGCCAGCAGTTACTCGAAGGTCCAACCCTATGGC.

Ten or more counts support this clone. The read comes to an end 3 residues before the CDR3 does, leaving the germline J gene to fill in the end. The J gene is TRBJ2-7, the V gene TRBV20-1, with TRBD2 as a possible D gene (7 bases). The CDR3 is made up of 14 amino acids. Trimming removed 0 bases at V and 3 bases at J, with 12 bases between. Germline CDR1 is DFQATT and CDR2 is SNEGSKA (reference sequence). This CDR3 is CSAREGGEIYEQYF. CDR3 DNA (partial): TGCAGTGCTAGAGAAGGGGGGGAGATCTACGAG.

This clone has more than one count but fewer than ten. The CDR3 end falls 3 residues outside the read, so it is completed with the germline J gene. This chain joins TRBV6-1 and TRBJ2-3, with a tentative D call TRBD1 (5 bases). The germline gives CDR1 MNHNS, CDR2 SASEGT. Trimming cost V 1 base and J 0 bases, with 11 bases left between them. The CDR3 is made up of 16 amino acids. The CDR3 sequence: CASSEVGRVSTDTQYF. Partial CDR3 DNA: TGTGCCAGCAGTGAAGTCGGCAGGGTCAGCACAGATACG.

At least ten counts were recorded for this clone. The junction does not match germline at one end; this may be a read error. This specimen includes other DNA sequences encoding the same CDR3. CDR3 DNA, as far as it was read: TGTGCCAGCAGTTTAGGGGCGACCACAGATACG. Residues: CASSLGATTDT. From start to end, the CDR3 is CASSLGATTDTQYF. This chain connects TRBV11-3 to TRBJ2-3; D is possibly TRBD1 (5 bases). The CDR3 extends 3 residues past the end of the read, so its final part is completed from the germline J gene. The CDR3 sequence is 14 residues long. Germline assignment: CDR1 SGHNT and CDR2 YENEEA.

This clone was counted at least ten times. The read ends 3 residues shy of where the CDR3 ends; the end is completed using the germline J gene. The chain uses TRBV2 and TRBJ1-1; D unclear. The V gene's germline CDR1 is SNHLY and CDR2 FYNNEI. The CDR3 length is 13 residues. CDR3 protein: CASRREAGGEAFF. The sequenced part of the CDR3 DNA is TGTGCCAGCAGGCGCGAGGCGGGTGGCGAA. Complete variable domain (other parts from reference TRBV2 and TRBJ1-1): EPEVTQTPSHQVTQMGQEVILRCVPISNHLYFYWYRQILGQKVEFLVSFYNNEISEKSEIFDDQFSVERPDGSNFTLKIRSTKLEDSAMYFCASRREAGGEAFFGQGTRLTVV.

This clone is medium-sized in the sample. CDR3 residues: CASSQVGTGRGNQPQHF. CDR3 DNA, as far as it was read: TGCGCCAGCAGCCAAGTAGGGACAGGGAGGGGGAATCAGCCC. V usage is TRBV4-1 and J usage is TRBJ1-5; 9 nucleotides align to TRBD1. The read falls 3 residues short of the CDR3 end, and the missing part is taken from the germline J gene. The length of the CDR3 is 17 residues. Germline CDR1 is MGHRA and CDR2 is YSYEKL. Unmatched junction bases numbered 8, after V lost 1 base and J lost 4 bases.